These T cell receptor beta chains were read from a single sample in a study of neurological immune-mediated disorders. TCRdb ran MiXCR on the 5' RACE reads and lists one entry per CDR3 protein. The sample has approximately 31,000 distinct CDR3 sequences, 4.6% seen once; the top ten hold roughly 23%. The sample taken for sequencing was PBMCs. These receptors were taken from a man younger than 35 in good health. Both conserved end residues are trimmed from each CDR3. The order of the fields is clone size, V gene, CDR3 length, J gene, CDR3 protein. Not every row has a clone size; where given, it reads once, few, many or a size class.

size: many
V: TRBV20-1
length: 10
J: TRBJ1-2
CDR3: SARGANYGYT

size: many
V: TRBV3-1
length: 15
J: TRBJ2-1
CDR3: ASSQRAGGPRGNEQF

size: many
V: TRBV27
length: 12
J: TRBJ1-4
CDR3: ASSLSRLNEKLF

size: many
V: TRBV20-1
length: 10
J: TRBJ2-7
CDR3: SARPSSYEQY

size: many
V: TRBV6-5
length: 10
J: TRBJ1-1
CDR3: ASMGERHEAF

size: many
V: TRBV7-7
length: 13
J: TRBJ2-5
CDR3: ASSLGGTHQETQY

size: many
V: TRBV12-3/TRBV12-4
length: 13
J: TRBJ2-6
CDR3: ASSFAQAGANVLT

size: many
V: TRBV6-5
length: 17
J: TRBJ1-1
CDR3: ASSYSGGSTASRGTEAF

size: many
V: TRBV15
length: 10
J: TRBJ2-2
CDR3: ATAGNTGELF

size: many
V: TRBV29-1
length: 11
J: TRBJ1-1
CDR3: SVGRDTNTEAF

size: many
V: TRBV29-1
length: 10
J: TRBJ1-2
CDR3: SVGGLPYGYT

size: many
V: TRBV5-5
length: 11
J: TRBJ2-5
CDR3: ASSFIEKETQY

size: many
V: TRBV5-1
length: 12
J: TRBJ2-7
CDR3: ASSPSTASYEQY

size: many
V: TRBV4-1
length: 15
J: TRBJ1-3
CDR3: ASSQDPGTGTGNTIY

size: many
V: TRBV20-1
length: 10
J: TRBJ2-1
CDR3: SASRDHNEQF

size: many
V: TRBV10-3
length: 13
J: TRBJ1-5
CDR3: AISESNRGYQPQH

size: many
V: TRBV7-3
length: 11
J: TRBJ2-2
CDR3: ASSLLNDGELF

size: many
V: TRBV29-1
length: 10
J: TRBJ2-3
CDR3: SVRDRDDTQY

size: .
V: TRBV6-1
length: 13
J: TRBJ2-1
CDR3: ASSEAGRGYNEQF

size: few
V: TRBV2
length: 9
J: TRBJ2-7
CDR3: ASSGDYEQY

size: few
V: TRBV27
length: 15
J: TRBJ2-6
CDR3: ASSEWGGAHGANVLT

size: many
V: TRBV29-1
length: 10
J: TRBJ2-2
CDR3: SVSSNTGELF

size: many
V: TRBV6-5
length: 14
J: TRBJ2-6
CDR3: ASSYEGAAGANVLT

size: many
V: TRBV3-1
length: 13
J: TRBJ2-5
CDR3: ASSQAQGTQETQY

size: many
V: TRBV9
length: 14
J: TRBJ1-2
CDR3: ASSAAPGQYHDGYT

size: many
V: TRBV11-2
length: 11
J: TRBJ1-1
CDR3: ASSITRGTEAF

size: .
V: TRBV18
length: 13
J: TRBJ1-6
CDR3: ASSPRQADNSPLH

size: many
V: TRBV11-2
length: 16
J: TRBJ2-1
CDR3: ASSLIIVSGGAQNEQF

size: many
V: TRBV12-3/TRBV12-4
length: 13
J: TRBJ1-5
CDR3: ASSLSPHSNQPQH

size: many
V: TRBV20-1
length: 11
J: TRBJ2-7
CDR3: SARDMSFYEQY

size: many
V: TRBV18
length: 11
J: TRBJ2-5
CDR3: ASSAQEQETQY

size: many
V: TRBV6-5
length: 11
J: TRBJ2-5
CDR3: ASSYQSPGTQY

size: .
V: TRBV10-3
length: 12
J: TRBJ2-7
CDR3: AISESRGRHEQY

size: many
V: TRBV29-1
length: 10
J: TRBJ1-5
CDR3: SAKDGDQPQH

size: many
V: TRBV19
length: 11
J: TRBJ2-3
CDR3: ASSIQFEDTQY

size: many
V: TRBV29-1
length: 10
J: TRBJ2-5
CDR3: SVWASGETQY

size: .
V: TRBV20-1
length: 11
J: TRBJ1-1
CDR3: SARTGGNTEAF

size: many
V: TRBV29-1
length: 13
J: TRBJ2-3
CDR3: SVEDRSRVPGTQY

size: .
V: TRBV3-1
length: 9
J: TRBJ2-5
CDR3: ASLYQETQY

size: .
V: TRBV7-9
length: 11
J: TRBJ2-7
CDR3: ASSWGGGSAQY

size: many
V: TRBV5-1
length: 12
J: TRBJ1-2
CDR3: ASSLEGAGDGYT

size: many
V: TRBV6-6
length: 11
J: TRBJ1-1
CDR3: ASKNTQGALAF

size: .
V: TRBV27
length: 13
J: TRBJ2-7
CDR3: ASRISGMASYEQY

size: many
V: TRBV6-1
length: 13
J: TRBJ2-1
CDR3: ASSGLAGAGNEQF

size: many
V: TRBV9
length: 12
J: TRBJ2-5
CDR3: ASSVEGVGETQY

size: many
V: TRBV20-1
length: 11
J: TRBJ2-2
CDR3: SAMSPGTGELF

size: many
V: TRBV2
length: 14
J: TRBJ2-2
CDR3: ASSEQGGRNTGELF